This T cell receptor beta chain derives from a study of blood T cell repertoires in COVID-19. Study as a whole: Sample material is recorded as cDNA or gDNA derived from T cells, B-cell-depleted T cells, or PBMCs.

In the study's own analysis: Researchers report that nucleated cell counts were estimated from reference gene primer amplification. TCRdb's table, derived via immunoSEQ multiplex PCR, lists solely in-frame clones and lacks some. That table is the source of V, J and clone size, and D and trimming were worked out from the DNA. In the table there are fewer than 350,000 clones, around 85% of which are singletons. The CDR3 runs 15 residues. CDR1 is MNHEY, CDR2 SMNVEV, per germline (reference sequence). V was clipped by 5 bases and J by 4 bases, with 16 bases between them. The clonotype comes from a human donor in a cohort sampled during active COVID-19. The specimen sequenced was peripheral blood. The chain joins TRBV27 to TRBJ2-3; D might be TRBD2 (6 bases). The CDR3 bases are TGTGCCAGCAGTCCCCCCGGGACTGGGGCAGATACGCAGTATTTT. Encoded protein: CASSPPGTGADTQYF.